The present T cell receptor (beta chain) was sequenced within a study of T cell changes during pregnancy in multiple sclerosis. Libraries were prepared by immunoSEQ multiplex PCR; TCRdb keeps only in-frame clonotypes and omits some of them. The repertoire holds approximately 41,000 clones, with 94% as singletons. The receptor's source is a female donor with multiple sclerosis, enrolled in a pregnancy study. Sequenced material: CD4+ T cells from peripheral blood mononuclear cells, taken in the second trimester of pregnancy.

The CDR3 nucleotides read TGTGCCAGCAGCCAAGACTCCGTCTACGAGCAGTACTTC. Translated, it gives CASSQDSVYEQYF. The rearrangement joins TRBV14 to TRBJ2-7; D is ambiguous. This CDR3 comprises 13 residues. The germline CDR1 and CDR2 sequences are SGHDN and FVKESK. V gave up 0 bases and J gave up 3 bases, with 6 bases separating them.